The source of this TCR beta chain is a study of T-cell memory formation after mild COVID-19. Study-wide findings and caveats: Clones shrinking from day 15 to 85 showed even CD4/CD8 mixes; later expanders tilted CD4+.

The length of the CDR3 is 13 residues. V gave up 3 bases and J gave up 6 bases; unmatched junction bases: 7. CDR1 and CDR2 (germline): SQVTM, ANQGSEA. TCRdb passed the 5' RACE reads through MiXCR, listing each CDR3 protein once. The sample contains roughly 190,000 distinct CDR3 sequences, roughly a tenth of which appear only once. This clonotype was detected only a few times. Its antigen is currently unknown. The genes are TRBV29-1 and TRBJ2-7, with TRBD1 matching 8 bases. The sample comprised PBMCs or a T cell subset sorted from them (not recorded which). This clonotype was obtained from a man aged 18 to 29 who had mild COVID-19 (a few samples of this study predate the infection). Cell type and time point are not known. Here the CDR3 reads CSVETGQGGEQYF. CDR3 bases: TGCAGCGTTGAGACAGGACAGGGCGGCGAGCAGTACTTC.